These 18 T cell receptor beta chains came from one sample sequenced in a study of T cell changes during pregnancy in multiple sclerosis. TCRdb's copy holds only in-frame clones and misses some; the assay was immunoSEQ multiplex PCR. The table has about 68,000 clones, roughly nine tenths seen once; the top ten hold 0.65% to 1%. Specimen: peripheral blood, collected in the second trimester of pregnancy. These receptor sequences come from a female donor with multiple sclerosis, enrolled in a pregnancy study.

CDR3 protein: CASSIPGLAGDEQFF. The CDR3 DNA sequence: TGTGCCAGCTCAATACCGGGACTAGCGGGGGATGAGCAGTTCTTC. V is TRBV18 and J is TRBJ2-1, with TRBD2 matching over 14 bases. The junction had 5 bases not matched to a gene; V was cut back by 5 bases and J by 8 bases. The CDR3 is 15 amino acids. CDR1 KGHSH and CDR2 LQKENI come from the germline V gene.

The genes are TRBV4-1 and TRBJ2-7; 8 bases align to TRBD2. The CDR3 is 13 amino acids. The V gene's germline CDR1 is MGHRA and CDR2 YSYEKL. Unmatched junction bases numbered 4, after V lost 4 bases and J lost 5 bases. The CDR3 region is CASSRGGLDEQYF. CDR3 in DNA: TGCGCCAGCAGCCGCGGGGGGCTAGACGAGCAGTACTTC.

The J gene is TRBJ2-3, the V gene TRBV7-3; 10 bases line up with TRBD2. The J segment lost 2 bases and the V segment lost 5 bases, leaving 4 bases of the junction unmatched. Germline V CDR1 and CDR2: SGHTA, FQGTGA. This CDR3 is built from 15 residues. The CDR3, as DNA: TGTGCCAGCAGCATGAGCGGGGGGGCCACAGATACGCAGTATTTT. Translating gives CASSMSGGATDTQYF.

This rearrangement joins TRBV6-6 to TRBJ1-3; perhaps TRBD1 as D (5 bases). Germline loops: CDR1 MNHNY, CDR2 SVGAGI (reference sequence). Trimming stripped 2 bases from V and 4 bases from J, with 9 bases between. CDR3 length: 14 amino acids. CDR3 in DNA: TGTGCCAGCAGTTACGACAGAGGAGGAAACACCATATATTTT. Its translation: CASSYDRGGNTIYF.

The rearrangement uses TRBV9 and TRBJ2-1; TRBD2 aligns across 8 bases. The CDR3 is 15 residues long. J was trimmed by 8 bases and V by 1 base; bases with no gene match: 8. Germline loops: CDR1 SGDLS, CDR2 YYNGEE. This CDR3 is CASSVYGGGFDEQFF. The CDR3 DNA is TGTGCCAGCAGCGTATACGGGGGGGGATTCGATGAGCAGTTCTTC.

This clone was recorded once. V gene TRBV6-5 combines with J gene TRBJ2-6; maybe TRBD1 (6 bases). The CDR3 loop spans 16 amino acids. V shed 0 bases and J shed 0 bases, with 6 bases lying between them. Germline V gives CDR1 MNHEY, CDR2 SVGAGI. The CDR3 here is CASSYSDSSGANVLTF. The CDR3 nucleotides are TGTGCCAGCAGTTACTCGGACAGCTCTGGGGCCAACGTCCTGACTTTC.

Only a few counts were recorded for this clone. V usage is TRBV5-5 and J usage is TRBJ2-5; 8 bases map to TRBD1. Looked up from germline, CDR1 is SGHKS and CDR2 is YYEKEE (reference sequence). Trimming removed 4 bases from V and 5 bases from J; junction bases left unmatched: 7. The CDR3 has 14 residues. The CDR3 loop is CASSPTTGVETQYF. DNA for the CDR3: TGTGCCAGCAGCCCCACGACAGGGGTGGAGACCCAGTACTTC.

This rearrangement joins TRBV5-4 to TRBJ1-2; D may be TRBD1 (5 bases). V dropped 4 bases and J dropped 7 bases, with 20 bases sitting between them. The CDR3 sequence is 15 residues long. CDR1 is SGHNT and CDR2 is YYREEE in the germline V gene (reference sequence). The CDR3 DNA follows: TGTGCCAGCAGCCCCAGGACGCCAGGGCTCGGTGGCTACACCTTC. Protein: CASSPRTPGLGGYTF.

The chain recombines TRBV19 with TRBJ1-2, with 7 positions matching TRBD1. J lost 7 bases, V lost 6 bases, and 5 bases had no gene match. The germline gives CDR1 LNHDA, CDR2 SQIVND (reference sequence). This CDR3 is built from 12 residues. The CDR3 region has the DNA TGTGCCAGTAGCAACAGGGGCGGTGGCTACACCTTC. As protein: CASSNRGGGYTF.

In regard to this clone: At one boundary the junction diverges from the germline segment, which might be a read error. This chain joins TRBV7-7 and TRBJ1-1; D gene ambiguous. The germline gives CDR1 SSHAT, CDR2 FNYEAQ (reference sequence). This CDR3 region has 13 residues. CDR3 protein: CASSLREDTEAFF. The CDR3 region has the DNA TGTGCTAGCAGCTTAAGGGAGGACACTGAAGCTTTCTTT.

V is TRBV7-2 and J is TRBJ1-5; no firm D call. Germline V CDR1 and CDR2: SGHTA, FQGNSA. Trimming left V 5 bases short and J 5 bases short, with 10 bases between. This CDR3 region has 13 residues. CDR3 residues: CASSPKEDQPQHF. Written as DNA, the CDR3 is TGTGCCAGCAGCCCTAAGGAGGATCAGCCCCAGCATTTT.

This clone has only a few counts. The chain employs TRBV18 and TRBJ2-2; a possible D gene is TRBD2 (6 bases). Between the trimmed V and J ends, which lost 1 base and 6 bases, there was a span of 18 bases. The CDR3 loop spans 17 amino acids. The germline gives CDR1 KGHSH, CDR2 LQKENI. CDR3 coding DNA: TGTGCCAGCTCACCACTATCGGGGGTAGGAGGACCCGGGGAGCTGTTTTTT. It codes for CASSPLSGVGGPGELFF.

V is TRBV7-2 and J is TRBJ2-3, with 10 positions matching TRBD1. Losses at the gene ends were 7 bases for V and 5 bases for J; bases not matched to a gene: 9. Looked up from germline, CDR1 is SGHTA and CDR2 is FQGNSA. The CDR3 totals 15 residues. CDR3 sequence reads: CASTPGQGRGDTQYF. In DNA, the CDR3 is TGTGCCAGCACCCCGGGACAGGGGAGGGGAGATACGCAGTATTTT.

The chain has TRBV7-2 and TRBJ1-5; D perhaps matches TRBD1 (5 bases). The V end was cut by 5 bases, the J end by 3 bases, with 14 bases between. The CDR3 has 15 residues. CDR1 SGHTA and CDR2 FQGNSA come from the germline V gene. CDR3 DNA: TGTGCCAGCAGCCCACCCCCAGGGAACAATCAGCCCCAGCATTTT. It specifies CASSPPPGNNQPQHF.

The chain couples TRBV4-2 to TRBJ2-7; tentatively, D is TRBD2 (6 bases). Germline V lookup: CDR1 LGHNA, CDR2 YNFKEQ. Trimming took off 0 bases at V and 6 bases at J, with 15 bases between the two ends. The CDR3 is 15 residues long. The CDR3 here is CASSQDPSTSREQYF. Written as DNA, the CDR3 is TGTGCCAGCAGCCAAGATCCGTCGACTAGTCGCGAGCAGTACTTC.

This chain connects TRBV5-1 to TRBJ2-3, with 7 bases that match TRBD1. The length of the CDR3 is 15 residues. The V gene's germline CDR1 is SGHRS and CDR2 YFSETQ. The J segment lost 2 bases and the V segment lost 0 bases, leaving 3 bases of the junction unmatched. The CDR3 here is CASSLGDRDTDTQYF. DNA of the CDR3: TGCGCCAGCAGCTTGGGAGACAGGGACACAGATACGCAGTATTTT.

This chain links TRBV10-3 with TRBJ2-1; TRBD1 matches 9 bases. In germline, CDR1 is ENHRY, CDR2 SYGVKD. The ends lost 3 bases at V and 7 bases at J; junction bases unmatched: 7. The CDR3 is 15 amino acids. CDR3 loop: CAISDPRTGANEQFF. In nucleotides, the CDR3 is TGTGCCATCAGTGACCCACGGACAGGGGCGAATGAGCAGTTCTTC.

The J gene is TRBJ2-7, the V gene TRBV5-6; TRBD1 matches 11 bases. The germline V gene has CDR1 SGHDT and CDR2 YYEEEE. V shed 0 bases, J shed 5 bases, and the junction held 7 bases outside the gene matches. The CDR3 covers 16 residues. The CDR3 bases are TGTGCCAGCAGCTTGGACAGAGGACAGGGGGCCCACGAGCAGTACTTC. Translating it yields CASSLDRGQGAHEQYF.